This T cell receptor beta chain emerged from a study of untreated major depressive disorder. Study-wide results and limits: CD4+ T cells from depressed patients used TRBV05-01 (Vbeta 5.1) more often than controls.

This table comes from immunoSEQ multiplex PCR, and its TCRdb copy is limited to in-frame clones, with some not included. Among about 21,000 clones listed, under 90% were seen once. Around 30 ml of peripheral blood was collected per donor. Thawed PBMCs underwent magnetic negative selection for CD4+ T cells. Enrichment usually gave approximately 95% pure CD4+ T cells. With regard to this clone: Its antigen is undetermined.

The CDR3 has 14 residues. The germline V gene encodes CDR1 MNHNS and CDR2 SASEGT. After removal of 7 bases from V and 4 bases from J, the junction contained 5 bases not matched to a gene. This chain joins TRBV6-1 and TRBJ2-2; TRBD1 aligns across 8 bases. The sequence came from a middle-aged woman in good health. The sample consisted of CD4+ T cells from PBMCs. In DNA form, the CDR3 reads TGTGCCAGCACGATCGACAGGGGCACCGGGGAGCTGTTTTTT. It specifies CASTIDRGTGELFF.